In its sample, the clone carrying this TCR beta chain was seen a few times. Its target is not known. PCR primers comprised 60 Vbeta and 13 Jbeta primers. Sequenced by immunoSEQ multiplex PCR; TCRdb stores in-frame clones only, minus some. Among about 130,000 clones, over 65% were seen once, and the ten largest hold approximately 3.8%. Germline V gene lookup returns CDR1 MNHEY and CDR2 SVGAGI. The length of the CDR3 is 13 residues. The ends lost 4 bases at V and 6 bases at J; junction bases unmatched: 3. The data were taken from a study of cytomegalovirus exposure and HLA in healthy donors. General study points: Diagnosis of cytomegalovirus status made by the classifier reportedly showed high specificity and sensitivity. Prior analysis indicated that the majority of TCR beta V segments exhibited productivity approximately 90% or approximately 30% of the time. Presence/absence analyses treated sequencing depth as roughly uniform across donors. Fewer N-insertions than the approximately 700-donor mean were reportedly shown by an Asian-associated ancestry cluster in a later analysis.

Sequencing used PBMCs. The rearrangement joins TRBV6-5 to TRBJ1-2, with TRBD1 matching 9 bases. The receptor was isolated from a man aged 40-49 years in good health and CMV-seropositive. CDR3: CASSLTGGDGYTF. CDR3 in DNA: TGTGCCAGCAGTTTAACAGGGGGCGATGGCTACACCTTC.